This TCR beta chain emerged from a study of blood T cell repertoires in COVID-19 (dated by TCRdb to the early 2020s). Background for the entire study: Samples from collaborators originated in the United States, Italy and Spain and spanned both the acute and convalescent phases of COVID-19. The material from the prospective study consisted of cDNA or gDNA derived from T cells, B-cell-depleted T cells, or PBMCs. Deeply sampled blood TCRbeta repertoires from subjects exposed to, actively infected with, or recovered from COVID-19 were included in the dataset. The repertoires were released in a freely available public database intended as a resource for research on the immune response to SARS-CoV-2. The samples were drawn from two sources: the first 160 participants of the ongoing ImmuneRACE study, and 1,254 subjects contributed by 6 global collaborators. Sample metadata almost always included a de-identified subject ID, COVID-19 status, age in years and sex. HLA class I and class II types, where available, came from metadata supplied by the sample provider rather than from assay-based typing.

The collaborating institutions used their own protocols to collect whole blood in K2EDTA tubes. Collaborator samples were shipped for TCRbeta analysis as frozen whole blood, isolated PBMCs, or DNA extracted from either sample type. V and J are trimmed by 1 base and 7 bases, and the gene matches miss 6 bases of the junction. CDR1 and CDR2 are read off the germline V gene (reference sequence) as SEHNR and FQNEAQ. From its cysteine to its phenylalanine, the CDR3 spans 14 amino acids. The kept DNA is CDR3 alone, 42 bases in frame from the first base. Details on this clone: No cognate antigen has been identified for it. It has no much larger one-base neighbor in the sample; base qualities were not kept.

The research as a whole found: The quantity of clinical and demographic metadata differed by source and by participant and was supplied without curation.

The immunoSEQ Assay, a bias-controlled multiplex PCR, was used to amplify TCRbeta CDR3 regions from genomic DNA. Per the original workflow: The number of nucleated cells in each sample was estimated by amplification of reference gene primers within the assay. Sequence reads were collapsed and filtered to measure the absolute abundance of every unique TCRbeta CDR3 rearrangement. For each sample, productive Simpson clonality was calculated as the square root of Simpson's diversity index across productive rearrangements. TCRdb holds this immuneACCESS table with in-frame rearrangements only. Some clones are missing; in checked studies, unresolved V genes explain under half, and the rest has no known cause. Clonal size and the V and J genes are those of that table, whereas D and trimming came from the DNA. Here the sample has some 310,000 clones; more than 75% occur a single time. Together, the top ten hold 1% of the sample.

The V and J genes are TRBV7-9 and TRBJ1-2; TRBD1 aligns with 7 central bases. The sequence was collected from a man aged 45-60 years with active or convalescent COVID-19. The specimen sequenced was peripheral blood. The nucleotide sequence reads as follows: TGTGCCAGCAGCTTAGAGGAGGGGGCGGCTGGCTACACCTTC. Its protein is CASSLEEGAAGYTF.